The present TCR beta chain was sequenced within a study of T cell changes during pregnancy in multiple sclerosis. The sample holds one count of this clone. TCRdb's table, derived via immunoSEQ multiplex PCR, lists solely in-frame clones and lacks some. The table lists about 38,000 clones, more than 75% of them singletons, with almost 7% in the top ten. Trimming cost V 4 bases and J 5 bases, with 7 bases left between them. Germline CDR1 reads SGHNT; CDR2 reads YYREEE (reference sequence). The CDR3 totals 11 residues. This rearrangement joins TRBV5-4 to TRBJ2-7, with D perhaps matching TRBD2 (6 bases). The TCR sequence derives from a female donor with multiple sclerosis, enrolled in a pregnancy study. The sequencing here drew on CD8+ T cells from peripheral blood mononuclear cells, taken in the third trimester of pregnancy. The chain's CDR3 is CASSPGDEQYF. CDR3 nucleotide sequence: TGTGCCAGCAGCCCGGGGGACGAGCAGTACTTC.